The clone carrying this T cell receptor beta chain has a single count. Its antigen is as yet unknown. Thawed unstimulated PBMCs were FACS-sorted by CD3, CD4 and CD8 into two populations. TCRdb's table, derived via immunoSEQ multiplex PCR, lists solely in-frame clones and lacks some. The sample has about 120,000 clones, about nine tenths seen once. This specimen comes from a study of T cell clones after liver transplantation. The overall study: HCV positivity affected three of eight recipients; the rest lacked autoimmune or viral indications.

There are 15 residues in the CDR3. Per germline, CDR1 SGHVS and CDR2 FNYEAQ. With 5 bases removed from V and 0 bases from J, the gap between germline ends came to 13 bases. Study findings and constraints: Graft donor-reactive T cells may have migrated into the graft rather than being deleted. Circulating graft-donor-reactive CD4 TCRbeta sequences fell significantly post-transplant in 5 of 8 subjects.

This TCR was recovered from a human patient who received a liver transplant. The T cells may partly be graft donor cells. Sample: CD4+ T cells from blood, taken 12 months after liver transplant. V gene TRBV7-6 combines with J gene TRBJ1-1; D possibly corresponds to TRBD1 (5 bases). CDR3 amino acids: CASSRDPKMNTEAFF. DNA for the CDR3: TGTGCCAGCAGCCGGGACCCCAAAATGAACACTGAAGCTTTCTTT.